The entry below describes one T cell receptor (beta chain). Per the original methods: Nucleated cell counts were estimated from reference gene primer amplification. Assay: immunoSEQ multiplex PCR; the TCRdb copy retains only in-frame clones and omits some. The DNA gave D and trimming, while V, J and clone size come from that table. The sample gives under 500,000 clones, 85% to 90% of which show up once; approximately 4.3% is in the top ten. Trimming left V 5 bases short and J 10 bases short, with 12 bases between. The CDR3 covers 11 residues. Germline V gives CDR1 SQVTM, CDR2 ANQGSEA. This record comes from a study of blood T cell repertoires in COVID-19. The wider study: Samples taken during acute and convalescent COVID-19 were collected in the United States, Italy and Spain.

The TCR sequence derives from a woman in her 30s with acute or convalescent COVID-19. The chain combines TRBV29-1 with TRBJ2-1; a possible D gene is TRBD1 (5 bases). The sequenced sample was peripheral blood. CDR3: CSVSPRQEQFF. DNA for the CDR3: TGCAGCGTTTCCCCGCGACAGGAGCAGTTCTTC.